The clone carrying this T cell receptor (beta chain) occurred a few times. The ends were cut back, 1 base at V and 0 bases at J, with 3 bases in the middle. Germline loops: CDR1 DFQATT, CDR2 SNEGSKA (reference sequence). The CDR3 contains 13 residues. The data were obtained in a study of T cells of healthy individuals. TCRdb fed the 5' RACE reads into MiXCR, producing one record per CDR3 protein. This sample has 90,000 to 100,000 distinct CDR3 sequences; 15% to 20% occur once, and the top ten carry around 6.4%. The TCR originated in a human donor in good health. This chain connects TRBV20-1 to TRBJ1-4; D ambiguous. The CDR3 DNA sequence: TGCAGTGCTAGAGTTGCAACTAATGAAAAACTGTTTTTT. It codes for CSARVATNEKLFF.